The entry below gives a single T cell receptor beta chain sequence along with its context. Deletions cut 8 bases from V and 7 bases from J, with 14 bases between. The CDR3 runs to 13 residues. The germline gives CDR1 MGHDK, CDR2 SYGVNS. The data originate from a study of blood T cell repertoires in COVID-19. At the level of the study: Sites in the United States, Italy and Spain provided acute and convalescent COVID-19 samples.

The repertoire was sequenced with immunoSEQ multiplex PCR; TCRdb's copy has only in-frame clones and lacks some. The sample has more than 250,000 clones, more than 75% seen once. The age range of participants was about 18 to 100 years, with residence in about 25 US areas. The clonotype was recovered from a young woman who had recovered from COVID-19. The sample comprised PBMCs or T cells enriched from blood (not recorded which). This chain links TRBV25-1 with TRBJ2-2; possibly TRBD2 for D (6 bases). In DNA form, the CDR3 reads TGTGCCAGCCTCGGGGGTAGGATCGGGGAGCTGTTTTTT. This codes for CASLGGRIGELFF.